Below, one T cell receptor (beta chain) is given with its context. Its antigen is unknown. These data originate in a study of cytomegalovirus exposure and HLA in healthy donors. The PCR had 60 Vbeta and 13 Jbeta primers. This table comes from immunoSEQ multiplex PCR, and its TCRdb copy is limited to in-frame clones, with some not included. Among 120,000 or so clones listed, 80% were seen once. The CDR3 is 14 amino acids. Germline trimming cut 4 bases from V and 4 bases from J; bases unmatched to any gene: 4. CDR1 and CDR2 (germline): MGHDK, SYGVNS. Study-wide points: Among TCR beta chains, those listed as cytomegalovirus-associated numbered some 160. Previously analyzed data showed that most TCR beta V segments were productive at a frequency of about 87% or about 30%. Trimming of TCR beta V- and J-genes showed a link, identified in a later analysis, to a missense DCLRE1C variant.

The V and J genes are TRBV25-1 and TRBJ2-1; TRBD2 matches 7 bases. The sample consisted of PBMCs. This TCR derives from a middle-aged man in good health and CMV-seronegative. The CDR3 spells CASSGGGSYNEQFF. CDR3 nucleotide sequence: TGTGCCAGCAGTGGGGGGGGGAGTTACAATGAGCAGTTCTTC.